These T cell receptor beta chains were read from a single sample in a study of blood T cells in healthy people across ages. TCRdb called the 5' RACE reads again in MiXCR, with one record for every CDR3 protein. The sample includes 650,000 to 800,000 distinct CDR3 sequences, approximately 52% of them seen just once. Source material: blood. The receptors come from a woman over 75 in good health. Both conserved end residues are part of each CDR3. The D gene is left open where the match is weak. The size of a clone is reported for some rows only, either as once, few or many, or as a class for expanded clones.

CDR3 protein: CSARHSGGANEQFF; CDR3 DNA: TGCAGTGCTAGACATAGCGGGGGGGCCAATGAGCAGTTCTTC; D gene: TRBD2; V gene: TRBV20-1; clone size: many; J gene: TRBJ2-1
CDR3 protein: CASSSQGGRMGEQYF; CDR3 DNA: TGCGCCAGCAGCTCACAGGGCGGGAGGATGGGTGAGCAGTACTTC; D gene: TRBD2; V gene: TRBV5-1; clone size: -; J gene: TRBJ2-7
CDR3 protein: CSANPRGRPYGYTF; CDR3 DNA: TGCAGTGCCAACCCCAGGGGGCGCCCCTATGGCTACACCTTC; D gene: TRBD1; V gene: TRBV20-1; clone size: -; J gene: TRBJ1-2
CDR3 protein: CASSLISLYEQYF; CDR3 DNA: TGTGCCAGCAGTTTAATTTCTCTCTACGAGCAGTACTTC; D gene: -; V gene: TRBV28; clone size: few; J gene: TRBJ2-7
CDR3 protein: CASRGTVTGELFF; CDR3 DNA: TGTGCCAGCAGGGGGACAGTTACCGGGGAGCTGTTTTTT; D gene: TRBD1; V gene: TRBV6-1; clone size: -; J gene: TRBJ2-2
CDR3 protein: CASSLHTRGLAGVIETQYF; CDR3 DNA: TGTGCCAGCAGTTTACACACCCGCGGCCTAGCGGGAGTTATAGAGACTCAGTACTTC; D gene: TRBD2; V gene: TRBV27; clone size: -; J gene: TRBJ2-7
CDR3 protein: CANSNPSLNEQYF; CDR3 DNA: TGCGCCAACAGCAACCCCTCCCTCAATGAGCAGTACTTC; D gene: -; V gene: TRBV5-1; clone size: few; J gene: TRBJ2-5
CDR3 protein: CASSLGGGSSYNEQFF; CDR3 DNA: TGCGCCAGCAGCTTGGGTGGGGGAAGCTCCTACAATGAGCAGTTCTTC; D gene: -; V gene: TRBV5-1; clone size: many; J gene: TRBJ2-1
CDR3 protein: CASSLFGTSGRNTGELFF; CDR3 DNA: TGTGCCAGCAGCTTATTCGGGACTAGCGGGAGGAACACCGGGGAGCTGTTTTTT; D gene: TRBD2; V gene: TRBV7-8; clone size: -; J gene: TRBJ2-2
CDR3 protein: CASSMVVVSNEQFF; CDR3 DNA: TGTGCCAGTAGTATGGTAGTAGTCAGCAATGAGCAGTTCTTC; D gene: -; V gene: TRBV19; clone size: few; J gene: TRBJ2-1
CDR3 protein: CASNLAGTGVEKLFF; CDR3 DNA: TGCGCCAGCAACTTGGCCGGGACAGGGGTCGAAAAACTGTTTTTT; D gene: TRBD1; V gene: TRBV5-1; clone size: -; J gene: TRBJ1-4
CDR3 protein: CTSIRRESGLYNEQFF; CDR3 DNA: TGTACCAGCATCCGCCGGGAGAGCGGACTATACAATGAGCAGTTCTTC; D gene: -; V gene: TRBV7-2; clone size: few; J gene: TRBJ2-1
CDR3 protein: CAISEASGGPLYNEQFF; CDR3 DNA: TGTGCCATCAGTGAAGCTAGCGGGGGCCCCCTTTACAATGAGCAGTTCTTC; D gene: TRBD2; V gene: TRBV10-3; clone size: -; J gene: TRBJ2-1
CDR3 protein: CASSPEQGNNEQFF; CDR3 DNA: TGTGCCAGCTCACCAGAACAGGGGAACAATGAGCAGTTCTTC; D gene: TRBD1; V gene: TRBV18; clone size: -; J gene: TRBJ2-1
CDR3 protein: CSVGLITSETQYF; CDR3 DNA: TGCAGCGTTGGCCTGATCACTAGCGAGACCCAGTACTTC; D gene: -; V gene: TRBV29-1; clone size: -; J gene: TRBJ2-5
CDR3 protein: CASSQGFVTGIYEQYF; CDR3 DNA: TGCGCCAGCAGCCAAGGTTTTGTGACAGGGATCTACGAGCAGTACTTC; D gene: TRBD1; V gene: TRBV4-1; clone size: -; J gene: TRBJ2-7
CDR3 protein: CASSFGEAARYGYTF; CDR3 DNA: TGTGCCAGCAGCTTCGGCGAGGCAGCACGCTATGGCTACACCTTC; D gene: -; V gene: TRBV7-9; clone size: many; J gene: TRBJ1-2
CDR3 protein: CAGSFDRDYGYTF; CDR3 DNA: TGCGCCGGCAGCTTTGACAGAGACTATGGCTACACCTTC; D gene: -; V gene: TRBV5-1; clone size: few; J gene: TRBJ1-2
CDR3 protein: CASSSGIAGGKGPAKDIQYF; CDR3 DNA: TGTGCCAGCAGCTCCGGGATAGCGGGAGGGAAGGGCCCAGCCAAAGACATTCAGTACTTC; D gene: TRBD2; V gene: TRBV7-2; clone size: -; J gene: TRBJ2-4
CDR3 protein: CASSQGQYNEQFF; CDR3 DNA: TGTGCCAGCTCGCAGGGCCAATACAATGAGCAGTTCTTC; D gene: -; V gene: TRBV18; clone size: many; J gene: TRBJ2-1
CDR3 protein: CASSLPGQGYGYTF; CDR3 DNA: TGTGCCAGCAGTTTGCCAGGGCAAGGGTATGGCTACACCTTC; D gene: -; V gene: TRBV12-3/TRBV12-4; clone size: -; J gene: TRBJ1-2
CDR3 protein: CASRGSIGSGANVLTF; CDR3 DNA: TGTGCCAGCCGGGGAAGTATAGGCTCTGGGGCCAACGTCCTGACTTTC; D gene: -; V gene: TRBV6-6; clone size: once; J gene: TRBJ2-6
CDR3 protein: CASSHYREYNEQFF; CDR3 DNA: TGTGCCAGCAGCCACTATAGGGAATACAATGAGCAGTTCTTC; D gene: -; V gene: TRBV3-1; clone size: -; J gene: TRBJ2-1
CDR3 protein: CASSTIRGQSNQPQHF; CDR3 DNA: TGTGCCAGCAGCACTATTAGGGGGCAGAGCAATCAGCCCCAGCATTTT; D gene: TRBD1; V gene: TRBV7-2; clone size: once; J gene: TRBJ1-5
CDR3 protein: CASSLARGSEETQYF; CDR3 DNA: TGTGCCAGCAGCTTAGCGCGCGGATCGGAAGAGACCCAGTACTTC; D gene: -; V gene: TRBV7-2; clone size: -; J gene: TRBJ2-5
CDR3 protein: CATSRDRGLFNEQFF; CDR3 DNA: TGTGCCACCAGCAGAGATCGGGGACTTTTCAATGAGCAGTTCTTC; D gene: -; V gene: TRBV15; clone size: -; J gene: TRBJ2-1
CDR3 protein: CASRFLTGLQETQYF; CDR3 DNA: TGTGCCAGCAGGTTCCTTACGGGGCTACAAGAGACCCAGTACTTC; D gene: -; V gene: TRBV28; clone size: -; J gene: TRBJ2-5
CDR3 protein: CASSNWKESEAFF; CDR3 DNA: TGCGCCAGCAGCAACTGGAAGGAATCTGAAGCTTTCTTT; D gene: -; V gene: TRBV4-3; clone size: -; J gene: TRBJ1-1
CDR3 protein: CASSNRWGTDTQYF; CDR3 DNA: TGTGCCAGCAGTAACCGATGGGGCACAGATACGCAGTATTTT; D gene: -; V gene: TRBV5-6; clone size: many; J gene: TRBJ2-3
CDR3 protein: CASDRDRAMGEAFF; CDR3 DNA: TGTGCCAGCGACCGGGACAGGGCGATGGGTGAAGCTTTCTTT; D gene: TRBD1; V gene: TRBV2; clone size: -; J gene: TRBJ1-1
CDR3 protein: CSASAGDNSPLHF; CDR3 DNA: TGCAGTGCTAGCGCAGGAGATAATTCACCCCTCCACTTT; D gene: -; V gene: TRBV20-1; clone size: few; J gene: TRBJ1-6
CDR3 protein: CAVPSGGLAEQFF; CDR3 DNA: TGTGCCGTGCCCAGCGGGGGTTTAGCTGAGCAGTTCTTC; D gene: TRBD2; V gene: TRBV7-9; clone size: -; J gene: TRBJ2-1
CDR3 protein: CASSLSLQGSEAFF; CDR3 DNA: TGCGCCAGCAGCTTGAGTCTTCAGGGATCGGAAGCTTTCTTT; D gene: -; V gene: TRBV5-1; clone size: -; J gene: TRBJ1-1
CDR3 protein: CASSWGQGGTSGGYNEQFF; CDR3 DNA: TGTGCCAGCAGTTGGGGACAGGGGGGGACTAGCGGGGGATACAATGAGCAGTTCTTC; D gene: TRBD2; V gene: TRBV28; clone size: once; J gene: TRBJ2-1
CDR3 protein: CASSSSVSAGAPGELFF; CDR3 DNA: TGTGCCAGCTCTTCCTCGGTTTCAGCGGGAGCGCCCGGGGAGCTGTTTTTT; D gene: TRBD2; V gene: TRBV18; clone size: -; J gene: TRBJ2-2
CDR3 protein: CASSFRTVYNEQFF; CDR3 DNA: TGTGCCAGCAGCTTCCGGACAGTATACAATGAGCAGTTCTTC; D gene: -; V gene: TRBV7-2; clone size: many; J gene: TRBJ2-1
CDR3 protein: CSARPTNQPQHF; CDR3 DNA: TGCAGTGCTCGCCCCACAAATCAGCCCCAGCATTTT; D gene: -; V gene: TRBV20-1; clone size: -; J gene: TRBJ1-5
CDR3 protein: CASSLTAGTGIHEQYF; CDR3 DNA: TGTGCCAGCAGTTTAACAGCCGGGACAGGGATCCACGAGCAGTACTTC; D gene: TRBD1; V gene: TRBV28; clone size: -; J gene: TRBJ2-7
CDR3 protein: CASRHSYGYTF; CDR3 DNA: TGTGCCAGCAGGCATTCCTATGGCTACACCTTC; D gene: -; V gene: TRBV25-1; clone size: -; J gene: TRBJ1-2
CDR3 protein: CSASWPSQETQYF; CDR3 DNA: TGCAGTGCTAGCTGGCCCAGCCAAGAGACCCAGTACTTC; D gene: -; V gene: TRBV20-1; clone size: -; J gene: TRBJ2-5
CDR3 protein: CSARRTSHRSNEQFF; CDR3 DNA: TGCAGTGCTAGAAGGACTAGCCATCGGTCCAATGAGCAGTTCTTC; D gene: TRBD2; V gene: TRBV20-1; clone size: -; J gene: TRBJ2-1